The rows below give T cell receptor beta chains drawn from one sample of a study of T cells in Graves' hyperthyroidism and ophthalmopathy. TCRdb recomputed calls from the multiplex PCR reads with MiXCR, one row per CDR3 protein. The sample consists of about 620,000 distinct CDR3 sequences, around 15% of them appearing once. The sample comprised blood. Receptors originate from a woman aged 25 to 45 with Graves' hyperthyroidism. The CDR3 runs from the conserved cysteine through the conserved F or W. The order of the fields is clone size, V gene, J gene, D gene, CDR3 protein, CDR3 DNA. D genes are given only for firm matches. Where a row states a size, it is once, few, many or the class of an expanded clone; other rows omit it.

clone size: many
V gene: TRBV2
J gene: TRBJ2-7
D gene: NA
CDR3 protein: CASSEGTLTYEQYF
CDR3 DNA: TGTGCCAGCAGTGAAGGGACACTTACCTACGAGCAGTACTTC

clone size: NA
V gene: TRBV6-1
J gene: TRBJ1-4
D gene: TRBD1
CDR3 protein: CATLPQAGGGEKLFF
CDR3 DNA: TGTGCCACCCTCCCGCAAGCAGGGGGAGGGGAAAAACTGTTTTTT

clone size: few
V gene: TRBV27
J gene: TRBJ2-7
D gene: TRBD2
CDR3 protein: CASPPGASGKGGGFEQYF
CDR3 DNA: TGTGCCAGCCCCCCCGGGGCTAGCGGGAAAGGTGGAGGCTTCGAGCAGTACTTC

clone size: NA
V gene: TRBV6-1
J gene: TRBJ1-1
D gene: NA
CDR3 protein: CASSELSGNEAFF
CDR3 DNA: TGTGCCAGCAGTGAATTGTCAGGGAATGAAGCTTTCTTT

clone size: NA
V gene: TRBV19
J gene: TRBJ1-5
D gene: TRBD1
CDR3 protein: CATQDRGRQPQHF
CDR3 DNA: TGTGCCACCCAGGACAGGGGGCGACAGCCCCAGCATTTT

clone size: many
V gene: TRBV11-2
J gene: TRBJ2-2
D gene: NA
CDR3 protein: CASSLGSGWSSGELFF
CDR3 DNA: TGTGCCAGCAGCTTAGGATCCGGCTGGTCCTCCGGGGAGCTGTTTTTT

clone size: few
V gene: TRBV20-1
J gene: TRBJ1-2
D gene: TRBD1
CDR3 protein: CSAPRQGHGYTF
CDR3 DNA: TGCAGTGCTCCCCGACAGGGGCATGGCTACACCTTC

clone size: few
V gene: TRBV9
J gene: TRBJ2-1
D gene: TRBD2
CDR3 protein: CASSVGAGTSHFYNEQFF
CDR3 DNA: TGTGCCAGCAGCGTAGGGGCGGGGACTAGCCACTTCTACAATGAGCAGTTCTTC

clone size: many
V gene: TRBV12-5
J gene: TRBJ2-1
D gene: NA
CDR3 protein: CASGLVPDEQFF
CDR3 DNA: TGTGCTAGTGGTTTGGTACCCGATGAGCAGTTCTTC

clone size: many
V gene: TRBV20-1
J gene: TRBJ2-1
D gene: NA
CDR3 protein: CSATPRTNEQFF
CDR3 DNA: TGCAGTGCAACCCCGCGGACCAATGAGCAGTTCTTC

clone size: NA
V gene: TRBV4-3
J gene: TRBJ2-3
D gene: NA
CDR3 protein: CASSQGPRADSDTQYF
CDR3 DNA: TGCGCCAGCAGCCAGGGGCCTCGTGCTGACTCAGATACGCAGTATTTT

clone size: many
V gene: TRBV30
J gene: TRBJ1-1
D gene: NA
CDR3 protein: CAQRGNTEAFF
CDR3 DNA: TGTGCCCAGAGGGGGAACACTGAAGCTTTCTTT

clone size: many
V gene: TRBV28
J gene: TRBJ2-7
D gene: TRBD2
CDR3 protein: CASSSGSRYEQYF
CDR3 DNA: TGTGCCAGCAGTAGCGGGAGTCGGTACGAGCAGTACTTC

clone size: many
V gene: TRBV7-8
J gene: TRBJ1-2
D gene: TRBD1
CDR3 protein: CASSLVGGQGVNYGYTF
CDR3 DNA: TGTGCCAGCAGCTTAGTCGGGGGGCAGGGGGTGAACTATGGCTACACCTTC

clone size: many
V gene: TRBV20-1
J gene: TRBJ1-1
D gene: NA
CDR3 protein: CSARLGVNTEAFF
CDR3 DNA: TGCAGTGCTAGGTTGGGGGTGAACACTGAAGCTTTCTTT

clone size: many
V gene: TRBV20-1
J gene: TRBJ1-2
D gene: NA
CDR3 protein: CSAEGLREGYTF
CDR3 DNA: TGCAGTGCTGAGGGTCTCCGAGAGGGCTACACCTTC

clone size: many
V gene: TRBV28
J gene: TRBJ2-1
D gene: TRBD2
CDR3 protein: CASSFLAGGPDEQFF
CDR3 DNA: TGTGCCAGCAGTTTTCTAGCGGGAGGGCCTGATGAGCAGTTCTTC

clone size: many
V gene: TRBV11-3
J gene: TRBJ2-1
D gene: TRBD1
CDR3 protein: CASSLQRGRINEQFF
CDR3 DNA: TGTGCCAGCAGCTTACAAAGGGGGCGCATCAATGAGCAGTTCTTC

clone size: many
V gene: TRBV7-2
J gene: TRBJ1-1
D gene: NA
CDR3 protein: CASSLGGGLAEAFF
CDR3 DNA: TGTGCCAGCAGCTTAGGAGGGGGTCTCGCTGAAGCTTTCTTT

clone size: NA
V gene: TRBV18
J gene: TRBJ1-1
D gene: TRBD1
CDR3 protein: CASSQGAGAEAFF
CDR3 DNA: TGTGCCAGCTCACAGGGGGCAGGGGCTGAAGCTTTCTTT

clone size: many
V gene: TRBV12-3/TRBV12-4
J gene: TRBJ2-7
D gene: NA
CDR3 protein: CASSFTRFREQYF
CDR3 DNA: TGTGCCAGCAGTTTCACCAGGTTTCGGGAGCAGTACTTC

clone size: many
V gene: TRBV28
J gene: TRBJ1-1
D gene: NA
CDR3 protein: CASSLGPRNMNTEAFF
CDR3 DNA: TGTGCCAGCAGTTTGGGGCCGAGAAACATGAACACTGAAGCTTTCTTT

clone size: NA
V gene: TRBV10-3
J gene: TRBJ2-6
D gene: NA
CDR3 protein: CAIRSGFGANVLTF
CDR3 DNA: TGTGCCATCAGATCCGGGTTTGGGGCCAACGTCCTGACTTTC

clone size: many
V gene: TRBV28
J gene: TRBJ2-4
D gene: TRBD1
CDR3 protein: CATSPDRDSLKNIQYF
CDR3 DNA: TGTGCCACCTCCCCCGACAGGGATTCGTTAAAAAACATTCAGTACTTC

clone size: few
V gene: TRBV4-3
J gene: TRBJ2-3
D gene: NA
CDR3 protein: CASSQERGSGVTDTQYF
CDR3 DNA: TGCGCCAGCAGCCAAGAACGGGGTAGCGGAGTCACAGATACGCAGTATTTT

clone size: many
V gene: TRBV3-1
J gene: TRBJ1-5
D gene: NA
CDR3 protein: CASSQDRASNQPQHF
CDR3 DNA: TGTGCCAGCAGCCAAGACAGGGCTAGCAATCAGCCCCAGCATTTT

clone size: NA
V gene: TRBV5-4
J gene: TRBJ2-1
D gene: NA
CDR3 protein: CASSPAGRVENEQFF
CDR3 DNA: TGTGCCAGCAGCCCGGCGGGGAGAGTTGAGAATGAGCAGTTCTTC

clone size: many
V gene: TRBV20-1
J gene: TRBJ1-1
D gene: NA
CDR3 protein: CSALYGREAFF
CDR3 DNA: TGCAGTGCCTTATACGGCCGAGAAGCTTTCTTT

clone size: many
V gene: TRBV27
J gene: TRBJ2-7
D gene: NA
CDR3 protein: CASSLSKGNYEQYF
CDR3 DNA: TGTGCCAGCAGTTTATCGAAGGGGAACTACGAGCAGTACTTC

clone size: many
V gene: TRBV2
J gene: TRBJ1-6
D gene: TRBD1
CDR3 protein: CASRRTGRQSPLHF
CDR3 DNA: TGTGCCAGCAGGCGGACAGGGCGTCAGTCACCCCTCCACTTT

clone size: NA
V gene: TRBV12-3/TRBV12-4
J gene: TRBJ2-1
D gene: NA
CDR3 protein: CASSFGGTDNEQFF
CDR3 DNA: TGTGCCAGCAGCTTCGGAGGGACCGACAATGAGCAGTTCTTC

clone size: many
V gene: TRBV24-1
J gene: TRBJ2-1
D gene: TRBD2
CDR3 protein: CATSASVAGAYNEQFF
CDR3 DNA: TGTGCCACCAGTGCCTCGGTAGCGGGAGCATACAATGAGCAGTTCTTC

clone size: many
V gene: TRBV5-1
J gene: TRBJ1-1
D gene: TRBD1
CDR3 protein: CASSLATGVGTEAFF
CDR3 DNA: TGCGCCAGCAGCTTGGCCACAGGGGTGGGCACTGAAGCTTTCTTT

clone size: many
V gene: TRBV2
J gene: TRBJ2-1
D gene: NA
CDR3 protein: CASTPGLPDNEQFF
CDR3 DNA: TGTGCCAGCACTCCGGGACTCCCGGACAATGAGCAGTTCTTC

clone size: many
V gene: TRBV6-1
J gene: TRBJ2-1
D gene: TRBD2
CDR3 protein: CASSANTAGGYNEQFF
CDR3 DNA: TGTGCCAGCAGTGCTAACACGGCGGGAGGATACAATGAGCAGTTCTTC

clone size: many
V gene: TRBV3-1
J gene: TRBJ1-5
D gene: TRBD1
CDR3 protein: CASSQAWTGDLPQHF
CDR3 DNA: TGTGCCAGCAGCCAAGCGTGGACAGGGGATTTGCCCCAGCATTTT

clone size: few
V gene: TRBV5-1
J gene: TRBJ2-7
D gene: TRBD1
CDR3 protein: CASGRQGPEQYF
CDR3 DNA: TGCGCCAGCGGCCGACAGGGCCCCGAGCAGTACTTC

clone size: NA
V gene: TRBV6-5
J gene: TRBJ2-3
D gene: NA
CDR3 protein: CASSYGTGLIDTQYF
CDR3 DNA: TGTGCCAGCAGTTACGGAACAGGGTTGATAGATACGCAGTATTTT

clone size: many
V gene: TRBV2
J gene: TRBJ1-4
D gene: NA
CDR3 protein: CASSERRGFEKLFF
CDR3 DNA: TGTGCCAGCAGTGAGCGCAGGGGATTTGAAAAACTGTTTTTT

clone size: many
V gene: TRBV4-3
J gene: TRBJ1-6
D gene: NA
CDR3 protein: CASSQAPSSPLHF
CDR3 DNA: TGCGCCAGCAGCCAAGCCCCCTCATCCCCCCTCCACTTT

clone size: NA
V gene: TRBV6-1
J gene: TRBJ1-6
D gene: NA
CDR3 protein: CASSEWGNDSPLHF
CDR3 DNA: TGTGCCAGCAGTGAATGGGGCAATGATTCACCCCTCCACTTT

clone size: many
V gene: TRBV7-2
J gene: TRBJ2-7
D gene: NA
CDR3 protein: CASSSGWSYEQYF
CDR3 DNA: TGTGCCAGCAGCTCAGGGTGGTCCTACGAGCAGTACTTC

clone size: NA
V gene: TRBV6-5
J gene: TRBJ1-4
D gene: NA
CDR3 protein: CASSYGGESNEKLFF
CDR3 DNA: TGTGCCAGCAGTTACGGGGGGGAGTCTAATGAAAAACTGTTTTTT

clone size: few
V gene: TRBV20-1
J gene: TRBJ1-5
D gene: NA
CDR3 protein: CSASGPFNQPQHF
CDR3 DNA: TGCAGTGCTAGCGGGCCGTTCAATCAGCCCCAGCATTTT

clone size: NA
V gene: TRBV7-3
J gene: TRBJ2-1
D gene: TRBD2
CDR3 protein: CASSLILSGRSEQFF
CDR3 DNA: TGTGCCAGCAGCTTAATCCTTAGCGGGAGGTCTGAGCAGTTCTTC

clone size: many
V gene: TRBV12-3/TRBV12-4
J gene: TRBJ2-1
D gene: NA
CDR3 protein: CASRIEGNEQFF
CDR3 DNA: TGTGCCAGCAGAATCGAAGGTAATGAGCAGTTCTTC

clone size: many
V gene: TRBV30
J gene: TRBJ1-2
D gene: NA
CDR3 protein: CAWSVGGAHYGYTF
CDR3 DNA: TGTGCCTGGAGTGTAGGGGGGGCGCACTATGGCTACACCTTC

clone size: few
V gene: TRBV13
J gene: TRBJ2-1
D gene: TRBD1
CDR3 protein: CASSSGQRNEQFF
CDR3 DNA: TGTGCCAGCAGCTCGGGACAGCGCAATGAGCAGTTCTTC

clone size: many
V gene: TRBV30
J gene: TRBJ2-3
D gene: NA
CDR3 protein: CAFRQSTDTQYF
CDR3 DNA: TGTGCCTTTAGACAGAGCACAGATACGCAGTATTTT

clone size: few
V gene: TRBV3-1
J gene: TRBJ2-3
D gene: NA
CDR3 protein: CASSPLLGSGDTQYF
CDR3 DNA: TGTGCCAGCAGCCCCCTTCTAGGATCAGGAGATACGCAGTATTTT

clone size: NA
V gene: TRBV5-1
J gene: TRBJ1-1
D gene: NA
CDR3 protein: CASSLAGLGLAAEAFF
CDR3 DNA: TGCGCCAGCAGCTTGGCAGGACTGGGTCTAGCGGCTGAAGCTTTCTTT

clone size: many
V gene: TRBV4-3
J gene: TRBJ1-1
D gene: NA
CDR3 protein: CASSQDEGLNTEAFF
CDR3 DNA: TGCGCCAGCAGCCAAGATGAGGGACTGAACACTGAAGCTTTCTTT